The T cell receptor beta chain under discussion was sequenced for a study of T cells after yellow fever vaccination. This CDR3 has 12 residues. V was trimmed by 3 bases and J by 5 bases, leaving 7 bases between them. From germline, CDR1 is SNHLY and CDR2 FYNNEI. TCRdb fed the 5' RACE reads into MiXCR, producing one record per CDR3 protein. Of about 160,000 distinct CDR3 sequences listed, about 7% are singletons. This clonotype appeared a few times. The chain is built from TRBV2 and TRBJ1-2, with TRBD1 as a possible D gene (5 bases). The TCR originated in a man aged 18 to 30 who received the YFV17D yellow fever vaccine. The sequenced sample was CD4+ T cells sorted from PBMCs, obtained 5 to 6 days after the first yellow fever vaccination. The CDR3 reads CASSEGGYGYTF. CDR3 bases: TGTGCCAGCAGTGAGGGGGGTTATGGCTACACCTTC. Filled out from reference TRBV2 and TRBJ1-2, the complete variable domain reads EPEVTQTPSHQVTQMGQEVILRCVPISNHLYFYWYRQILGQKVEFLVSFYNNEISEKSEIFDDQFSVERPDGSNFTLKIRSTKLEDSAMYFCASSEGGYGYTFGSGTRLTVV.